Listed below are T cell receptor beta chains from one sample, sequenced in a study of shared clonotypes between healthy human individuals. Profiling relied on immunoSEQ multiplex PCR, and the TCRdb table lists in-frame clones only, not all of them. The data contain about 2.4 million clones, roughly nine tenths of them singletons. The sample comprised naive CD4+ T cells sorted from blood. These receptors all come from a man aged 18 to 30 in good health. CDR3s include the opening cysteine and the closing phenylalanine or tryptophan. A D gene is named only where the DNA matches it firmly. Clone size is shown for a subset of rows, as once, few, many or a class of expanded clone.

abundance: -; v_gene: TRBV6-5; j_gene: TRBJ2-1; d_gene: -; CDR3aa: CASSSPRASNEQFF; CDR3nt: TGTGCCAGCAGTAGCCCCCGGGCCTCTAATGAGCAGTTCTTC
abundance: -; v_gene: TRBV5-1; j_gene: TRBJ2-2; d_gene: TRBD1; CDR3aa: CASSLQMTGSTGELFF; CDR3nt: TGCGCCAGCAGCTTACAAATGACAGGGAGCACCGGGGAGCTGTTTTTT
abundance: -; v_gene: TRBV5-4; j_gene: TRBJ2-5; d_gene: TRBD2; CDR3aa: CASSASLAGGQETQYF; CDR3nt: TGTGCCAGCAGCGCCTCCCTAGCGGGGGGTCAAGAGACCCAGTACTTC
abundance: -; v_gene: TRBV27; j_gene: TRBJ1-1; d_gene: -; CDR3aa: CASSLYGNTEAFF; CDR3nt: TGTGCCAGCAGTTTATATGGGAACACTGAAGCTTTCTTT
abundance: once; v_gene: TRBV6-1; j_gene: TRBJ2-7; d_gene: -; CDR3aa: CASRPSNSYEQYF; CDR3nt: TGTGCCAGCAGACCCAGTAACTCCTACGAGCAGTACTTC
abundance: -; v_gene: TRBV18; j_gene: TRBJ1-4; d_gene: -; CDR3aa: CASSPSGVATNEKLFF; CDR3nt: TGTGCCAGCTCACCATCGGGGGTTGCAACTAATGAAAAACTGTTTTTT
abundance: -; v_gene: TRBV18; j_gene: TRBJ2-1; d_gene: TRBD1; CDR3aa: CASSPRGQGGGGAYNEQFF; CDR3nt: TGTGCCAGCTCACCACGGGGACAGGGGGGCGGAGGGGCCTACAATGAGCAGTTCTTC
abundance: few; v_gene: TRBV28; j_gene: TRBJ1-6; d_gene: TRBD1; CDR3aa: CASSSPGQGGPPLHF; CDR3nt: TGTGCCAGCAGTAGTCCGGGACAGGGTGGTCCACCCCTCCACTTT
abundance: -; v_gene: TRBV5-1; j_gene: TRBJ2-7; d_gene: TRBD1; CDR3aa: CASSIPGTGDEQYF; CDR3nt: TGCGCCAGCAGCATCCCCGGGACAGGGGACGAGCAGTACTTC
abundance: -; v_gene: TRBV7-9; j_gene: TRBJ2-7; d_gene: -; CDR3aa: CASSLVNYEQYF; CDR3nt: TGTGCCAGCAGCTTAGTCAACTACGAGCAGTACTTC
abundance: -; v_gene: TRBV10-3; j_gene: TRBJ1-2; d_gene: -; CDR3aa: CAISARTLPYYGYTF; CDR3nt: TGTGCCATCAGTGCAAGGACCTTGCCATACTATGGCTACACCTTC
abundance: -; v_gene: TRBV7-2; j_gene: TRBJ2-4; d_gene: TRBD2; CDR3aa: CASSFVGGDIQYF; CDR3nt: TGTGCCAGCAGCTTCGTGGGGGGGGACATTCAGTACTTC
abundance: -; v_gene: TRBV5-1; j_gene: TRBJ1-3; d_gene: -; CDR3aa: CASSSSSGNTIYF; CDR3nt: TGCGCCAGCAGCTCCTCCTCTGGAAACACCATATATTTT